Following are 15 T cell receptor beta chains from one sample sequenced in a study of Ad26.COV2.S vaccination and SARS-CoV-2 variants. Generated by immunoSEQ multiplex PCR, the TCRdb table keeps only in-frame clones and is missing some. The table records over 100,000 clones, around 80% of them present only once. The sample here was peripheral blood, taken after recovery from COVID-19. These receptors were collected from a human donor who had recovered from COVID-19.

The chain combines TRBV7-2 with TRBJ2-3; 8 bases agree with TRBD2. CDR1 and CDR2 (germline): SGHTA, FQGNSA. This CDR3 is 14 amino acids long. The trim removed 3 bases at V and 3 bases at J, leaving 2 bases unmatched. CDR3 in DNA: TGTGCCAGCAGCTTGGGCGGGAGGACAGATACGCAGTATTTT. This encodes CASSLGGRTDTQYF.

CDR3 DNA sequence: TGTGCCACCAGGGGTTTTATGAACACTGAAGCTTTCTTT. This codes for CATRGFMNTEAFF. The chain recombines TRBV6-5 with TRBJ1-1; D might be TRBD1 (6 bases). CDR3 length: 13 amino acids. The V end lost 10 bases, the J end lost 0 bases, and 12 bases lay between the germline ends. Looked up from germline, CDR1 is MNHEY and CDR2 is SVGAGI.

This clone came up once. The chain joins TRBV27 to TRBJ2-1; D might be TRBD2 (7 bases). Per germline, CDR1 MNHEY and CDR2 SMNVEV (reference sequence). Deletions cut 3 bases from V and 4 bases from J, with 13 bases between. This CDR3 is built from 15 residues. This CDR3 reads CASSFWGGEYNEQFF. DNA of the CDR3: TGTGCCAGCAGTTTTTGGGGGGGCGAATACAATGAGCAGTTCTTC.

The chain joins TRBV10-1 to TRBJ2-6; D possibly matches TRBD1 or TRBD2 (6 bases each). Trimming took 6 bases from V and 2 from J, leaving 11 bases between them. The germline gives CDR1 WNHNN, CDR2 SYGVQD (reference sequence). The CDR3 runs to 15 residues. CDR3 amino acids: CASSEGGTGANVLTF. CDR3 sequence (DNA): TGCGCCAGCAGCGAAGGGGGGACTGGGGCCAACGTCCTGACTTTC.

By share, this clone counts as medium-sized. The chain recombines TRBV10-3 with TRBJ1-3; no reliable D call. Deletions cut 4 bases from V and 4 bases from J, with 2 bases between. The CDR3 runs 11 residues. The germline V gene encodes CDR1 ENHRY and CDR2 SYGVKD. CDR3: CAISGGNTIYF. In DNA form, the CDR3 reads TGTGCCATCAGTGGAGGAAACACCATATATTTT.

This clone was recorded once. This sequence joins TRBV5-1 and TRBJ2-3; TRBD2 matches at 12 bases. Trimming at V came to 2 bases and at J to 1 base, leaving 8 bases not matched to a gene. CDR1 and CDR2 (germline): SGHRS, YFSETQ. The length of the CDR3 is 18 residues. DNA of the CDR3: TGCGCCAGCAGCTTTCCTCCGACTAGCGGGGGCCGCACAGATACGCAGTATTTT. This codes for CASSFPPTSGGRTDTQYF.

This clone was detected once. The chain links TRBV5-1 to TRBJ1-1; no definite D call. Germline CDR1 and CDR2: SGHRS and YFSETQ. V shed 4 bases and J shed 3 bases, with 13 bases lying between them. There are 14 residues in the CDR3. The CDR3 loop is CASSPNSLDTEAFF. The CDR3 DNA sequence: TGCGCCAGCAGCCCCAACAGCTTGGACACTGAAGCTTTCTTT.

This chain connects TRBV9 to TRBJ1-2; weak D call: TRBD1 (6 bases). There are 15 residues in the CDR3. Germline V lookup: CDR1 SGDLS, CDR2 YYNGEE. V was clipped by 4 bases and J by 8 bases, with 21 bases between them. The CDR3 reads CASSPRSSRGSGYTF. Here the CDR3 DNA reads TGTGCCAGCAGCCCGAGAAGCTCCAGGGGAAGCGGCTACACCTTC. Full variable domain (rest looked up from reference TRBV9 and TRBJ1-2): DSGVTQTPKHLITATGQRVTLRCSPRSGDLSVYWYQQSLDQGLQFLIQYYNGEERAKGNILERFSAQQFPDLHSELNLSSLELGDSALYFCASSPRSSRGSGYTFGSGTRLTVV.

The chain couples TRBV18 to TRBJ1-5; weak D call: TRBD1 (5 bases). CDR1 and CDR2 from the germline V gene are KGHSH and LQKENI. This CDR3 is built from 14 residues. The V end was cut by 8 bases, the J end by 9 bases, with 20 bases between. The CDR3 spells CASGPGTPQTPQHF. DNA for the CDR3: TGTGCCAGCGGACCCGGGACTCCCCAGACGCCCCAGCATTTT. Based on the CDR3 plus reference TRBV18 and TRBJ1-5, the full variable domain is NAGVMQNPRHLVRRRGQEARLRCSPMKGHSHVYWYRQLPEEGLKFMVYLQKENIIDESGMPKERFSAEFPKEGPSILRIQQVVRGDSAAYFCASGPGTPQTPQHFGDGTRLSIL.

V is TRBV29-1 and J is TRBJ1-2, with D possibly being TRBD1 (6 bases). This CDR3 contains 14 residues. Germline CDR1 SQVTM, CDR2 ANQGSEA. The ends were cut back, 3 bases at V and 2 bases at J, with 13 bases in the middle. CDR3 residues: CSVDPGDGNYGYTF. The CDR3 coding sequence is TGCAGCGTTGACCCAGGGGATGGAAACTATGGCTACACCTTC.

V and J are TRBV5-1 and TRBJ2-6; TRBD2 is a possible D gene (6 bases). CDR1 is SGHRS, CDR2 YFSETQ, per germline. Trimming took 7 bases from V and 1 from J, leaving 12 bases between them. The CDR3 loop spans 15 amino acids. The CDR3 loop is CASGPGESGANVLTF. CDR3 nucleotides: TGCGCCAGCGGGCCGGGGGAGTCTGGGGCCAACGTCCTGACTTTC.

The rearrangement joins TRBV12-3 or TRBV12-4 to TRBJ1-2; D gene unclear. Trimming removed 6 bases at V and 2 bases at J, with 10 bases between. This CDR3 contains 13 residues. In DNA form, the CDR3 reads TGTGCCAGCAGCCCTACAGAAAACTATGGCTACACCTTC. This codes for CASSPTENYGYTF.

CDR3 nucleotide sequence: TGCGCCAGCAGCCAAACCGGGGACAATGGCTACACCTTC. It codes for CASSQTGDNGYTF. The genes are TRBV5-1 and TRBJ1-2; weak D call: TRBD1 (6 bases). The length of the CDR3 is 13 residues. The V gene lost 4 bases and the J gene lost 6 bases, with 13 bases spanning the gap. The V gene's germline CDR1 is SGHRS and CDR2 YFSETQ.

This rearrangement joins TRBV13 to TRBJ2-3, with D possibly being TRBD1 or TRBD2 (6 bases each). This CDR3 spans 14 amino acids. The germline V and J ends were trimmed by 1 base and 6 bases, with 11 bases remaining between them. Germline V lookup: CDR1 PRHDT, CDR2 FYEKMQ (reference sequence). The CDR3 DNA reads TGTGCCAGCAGCTTAGAGGGGGGAAGGGATACGCAGTATTTT. Translated, it gives CASSLEGGRDTQYF.

Written as DNA, the CDR3 is TGCGCCAGCAGCCCCTCGGGACAGGTGGGGCCAGATACGCAGTATTTT. This translates into CASSPSGQVGPDTQYF. J is TRBJ2-3 and V is TRBV4-1; 8 bases agree with TRBD1. Germline V CDR1 and CDR2: MGHRA, YSYEKL. J lost 4 bases, V lost 4 bases, and 10 bases had no gene match. There are 16 residues in the CDR3.